This entry features one T cell receptor (beta chain) sequence. The data belong to a study of blood T cell repertoires in COVID-19. Study details: The United States, Italy and Spain were the sources of the acute and convalescent COVID-19 samples. PBMCs, B-cell-depleted T cells, or T cells were the source of the cDNA or gDNA that made up the material.

Original analysis: Reference gene primer amplification yielded estimated nucleated cell counts. Clones were sequenced by immunoSEQ multiplex PCR, and TCRdb holds only the in-frame ones, with some missing. D and trimming come from the DNA, and the V and J calls and clone size come from that table. The sample holds 300,000 or so clones, about 88% seen once. Per germline, CDR1 MGHRA and CDR2 YSYEKL. There are 15 residues in the CDR3. V lost 3 bases and J 5 bases, leaving 13 bases between the germline ends. Input material: peripheral blood. The rearrangement uses TRBV4-1 and TRBJ1-4; weak D call: TRBD1 (5 bases). This clonotype originated in a man between 65 and 85 years old with acute or convalescent COVID-19. This chain's CDR3 is CASSQSGAGNEKLFF. CDR3 nucleotides: TGCGCCAGCAGCCAGAGCGGGGCCGGGAATGAAAAACTGTTTTTT.